This entry lists 24 T cell receptor beta chains sequenced from one sample in a study of blood T cell repertoires in COVID-19. Generated by immunoSEQ multiplex PCR, the TCRdb table keeps only in-frame clones and is missing some. The sample lists 250,000 to 300,000 clones, just over 85% occurring once. The sample comprised PBMCs or T cells enriched from blood (not recorded which). The receptors here all came from a man between 18 and 29 years old who had recovered from COVID-19.

V is TRBV5-1 and J is TRBJ2-7, with 11 bases matching TRBD2. Germline loops: CDR1 SGHRS, CDR2 YFSETQ. This CDR3 contains 20 residues. With 4 bases clipped from V and 0 bases from J, the junction kept 18 bases outside the gene matches. The CDR3 loop reads CASSPQGGLAGGLSSYEQYF. The CDR3 DNA reads as TGCGCCAGCAGCCCCCAAGGAGGTCTAGCGGGGGGTCTAAGCTCCTACGAGCAGTACTTC.

This chain links TRBV19 with TRBJ1-2; a possible D gene is TRBD1 (5 bases). The V and J ends lost 3 bases and 6 bases respectively, with 17 bases between them. The germline V gene has CDR1 LNHDA and CDR2 SQIVND (reference sequence). The CDR3 consists of 15 residues. Here the CDR3 reads CASSIGTPSWDGYTF. The CDR3 DNA follows: TGTGCCAGTAGTATCGGGACTCCCTCATGGGATGGCTACACCTTC.

The chain is built from TRBV9 and TRBJ1-1; perhaps TRBD1 as D (6 bases). The CDR3 has 15 residues. The germline V and J ends were trimmed by 0 bases and 1 base, with 10 bases remaining between them. CDR1 and CDR2 (germline): SGDLS, YYNGEE. CDR3 nucleotide sequence: TGTGCCAGCAGCGTAGGGGTAGGGGGGAACACTGAAGCTTTCTTT. The encoded protein is CASSVGVGGNTEAFF.

The rearrangement links TRBV27 to TRBJ2-3, with 9 bases matching TRBD2. The V segment lost 3 bases and the J segment 1 base; nucleotides outside the gene matches: 14. This CDR3 region has 19 residues. Germline lookup yields CDR1 MNHEY and CDR2 SMNVEV (reference sequence). In DNA form, the CDR3 reads TGTGCCAGCAGTTTCGTCGGATTGGCGGGAGGGGGAGGCACAGATACGCAGTATTTT. Translation: CASSFVGLAGGGGTDTQYF.

In this sample, this clone turned up once. The chain is built from TRBV5-1 and TRBJ2-5; 11 nucleotides line up with TRBD2. The CDR3 length is 17 residues. Looked up from germline, CDR1 is SGHRS and CDR2 is YFSETQ. Trimming cost V 4 bases and J 1 base; bases outside gene matches: 9. The CDR3 protein is CASSPGTSGSLQETQYF. The CDR3 DNA follows: TGCGCCAGCAGCCCCGGGACTAGCGGAAGCCTCCAAGAGACCCAGTACTTC.

The chain is built from TRBV19 and TRBJ2-7; 8 bases match TRBD2. This CDR3 is built from 15 residues. Germline CDR1 LNHDA, CDR2 SQIVND (reference sequence). Trimming removed 6 bases from V and 0 bases from J; junction bases left unmatched: 7. The CDR3 DNA follows: TGTGCCAGTAGCAGAACTAGCGGAGACTCCTACGAGCAGTACTTC. Translated: CASSRTSGDSYEQYF.

The rearrangement uses TRBV11-2 and TRBJ1-5; tentative D call: TRBD1 (6 bases). This CDR3 region has 12 residues. V lost 8 bases and J 4 bases, leaving 9 bases between the germline ends. CDR1 is SGHAT and CDR2 is FQNNGV in the germline V gene. The CDR3 nucleotides read TGTGCCAGCGGCCAGGGGAATCAGCCCCAGCATTTT. It encodes CASGQGNQPQHF. The whole variable domain, filled in from reference TRBV11-2 and TRBJ1-5, reads EAGVAQSPRYKIIEKRQSVAFWCNPISGHATLYWYQQILGQGPKLLIQFQNNGVVDDSQLPKDRFSAERLKGVDSTLKIQPAKLEDSAVYLCASGQGNQPQHFGDGTRLSIL.

This rearrangement joins TRBV19 to TRBJ2-2; 7 positions agree with TRBD2. J was trimmed by 4 bases and V by 4 bases; bases with no gene match: 9. This CDR3 has 16 amino acids. CDR1 and CDR2 (germline): LNHDA, SQIVND (reference sequence). CDR3 in amino acids: CASSRKRESATGELFF. CDR3 DNA sequence: TGTGCCAGTAGTAGAAAGCGGGAATCGGCCACCGGGGAGCTGTTTTTT.

This chain links TRBV5-1 with TRBJ1-1; 9 nucleotides align to TRBD1. The germline V gene encodes CDR1 SGHRS and CDR2 YFSETQ. After removal of 4 bases from V and 5 bases from J, the junction contained 6 bases not matched to a gene. The CDR3 sequence is 14 residues long. CDR3 region: CASSPRQGGTEAFF. In DNA form, the CDR3 reads TGCGCCAGCAGCCCTCGACAGGGGGGTACTGAAGCTTTCTTT. The full variable domain, its missing parts supplied by reference TRBV5-1 and TRBJ1-1, is KAGVTQTPRYLIKTRGQQVTLSCSPISGHRSVSWYQQTPGQGLQFLFEYFSETQRNKGNFPGRFSGRQFSNSRSEMNVSTLELGDSALYLCASSPRQGGTEAFFGQGTRLTVV.

This chain links TRBV7-2 with TRBJ2-1, with 13 bases fitting TRBD2. CDR3 length: 17 amino acids. V shed 1 base and J 4 bases; nucleotides not matched to a gene: 4. Germline V gene sequence: CDR1 SGHTA, CDR2 FQGNSA. The DNA of the CDR3 is TGTGCCAGCAGCTTAGTACTAGCGGGGGGGCTTTACAATGAGCAGTTCTTC. Residues: CASSLVLAGGLYNEQFF.

V is TRBV3-1 (or the pseudogene TRBV3-2) and J is TRBJ1-1; TRBD1 is a possible D gene (6 bases). The CDR3 totals 14 residues. Germline CDR1 and CDR2: LGHDT and YNNKEL (reference sequence). Trimming cost V 3 bases and J 3 bases, with 11 bases left between them. Here the CDR3 reads CASSHWDKDTEAFF. The DNA of the CDR3 is TGTGCCAGCAGCCACTGGGACAAGGACACTGAAGCTTTCTTT.

J is TRBJ1-5 and V is TRBV2; weak D call: TRBD1 (6 bases). The CDR3 totals 14 residues. V gave up 7 bases and J gave up 2 bases, with 12 bases separating them. CDR1 and CDR2 from the germline V gene are SNHLY and FYNNEI. The CDR3 loop reads CASTQGFGNQPQHF. As DNA, the CDR3 is TGTGCCAGCACTCAGGGGTTCGGCAATCAGCCCCAGCATTTT.

CDR3 loop: CASSSPRGGNYGYTF. CDR3 in DNA: TGTGCCAGCAGTTCGCCTCGGGGTGGGAACTATGGCTACACCTTC. The V and J genes are TRBV28 and TRBJ1-2; D unresolved. V gave up 4 bases and J gave up 2 bases, with 14 bases separating them. The V gene's germline CDR1 is MDHEN and CDR2 SYDVKM. The CDR3 covers 15 residues.

The chain carries TRBV2 and TRBJ1-4; 7 bases agree with TRBD1. The CDR3 consists of 15 residues. CDR1 SNHLY and CDR2 FYNNEI come from the germline V gene. V shed 7 bases, J shed 4 bases, and the junction held 9 bases outside the gene matches. The CDR3 reads CASNQQGFRNEKLFF. For the CDR3, the DNA is TGTGCCAGCAATCAACAGGGGTTCCGTAATGAAAAACTGTTTTTT. The variable domain in full, with the rest retrieved from reference TRBV2 and TRBJ1-4, is EPEVTQTPSHQVTQMGQEVILRCVPISNHLYFYWYRQILGQKVEFLVSFYNNEISEKSEIFDDQFSVERPDGSNFTLKIRSTKLEDSAMYFCASNQQGFRNEKLFFGSGTQLSVL.

This clone was seen a few times. The genes are TRBV6-5 and TRBJ2-1; D uncertain. The germline CDR1 and CDR2 sequences are MNHEY and SVGAGI. The CDR3 has 15 residues. V lost 4 bases and J 0 bases, leaving 10 bases between the germline ends. The CDR3 region has the DNA TGTGCCAGCAGTTCGTCCCTCAGCTCCTACAATGAGCAGTTCTTC. It yields the protein CASSSSLSSYNEQFF.

V and J are TRBV25-1 and TRBJ2-5, with D perhaps matching TRBD2 (5 bases). This CDR3 comprises 16 residues. Per germline, CDR1 MGHDK and CDR2 SYGVNS. Trimming removed 2 bases at V and 4 bases at J, with 17 bases between. The CDR3 reads CASSERGLGDIETQYF. The CDR3 DNA reads as TGTGCCAGCAGTGAACGGGGTCTCGGGGATATAGAGACCCAGTACTTC.

The V call is TRBV2, the J call TRBJ2-3, with D hard to call. The CDR3 length is 12 residues. V was shortened by 7 bases and J by 4 bases, with 9 bases between the two germline ends. CDR1 SNHLY and CDR2 FYNNEI come from the germline V gene. This chain's CDR3 is CASISTADTQYF. As DNA, the CDR3 is TGTGCCAGCATTTCCACGGCAGATACGCAGTATTTT.

The chain combines TRBV5-4 with TRBJ2-1, with 9 bases identical to TRBD2. The CDR3 has 15 residues. J lost 6 bases, V lost 4 bases, and 8 bases had no gene match. Germline values: CDR1 SGHNT, CDR2 YYREEE (reference sequence). Here the CDR3 DNA reads TGTGCCAGCAGCCAACGGACTAGCGCCCGCAATGAGCAGTTCTTC. It yields the protein CASSQRTSARNEQFF.

This chain links TRBV9 with TRBJ2-2, with no clear D. CDR1 and CDR2 (germline): SGDLS, YYNGEE. V dropped 1 base and J dropped 7 bases, with 14 bases sitting between them. There are 15 residues in the CDR3. The CDR3 DNA reads as TGTGCCAGCAGCGTATCGGGTTGGTACCACGGGGAGCTGTTTTTT. It specifies CASSVSGWYHGELFF.

This chain links TRBV2 with TRBJ2-2; 12 bases fit TRBD2. The CDR3 sequence is 16 residues long. The germline V gene encodes CDR1 SNHLY and CDR2 FYNNEI. Trimming removed 5 bases from V and 1 base from J; junction bases left unmatched: 2. In DNA form, the CDR3 reads TGTGCCAGCAGTCTAGCGGGAGGGCGGAACACCGGGGAGCTGTTTTTT. This sequence encodes CASSLAGGRNTGELFF.

The chain links TRBV7-8 to TRBJ1-3; a possible D gene is TRBD1 (5 bases). Per the germline V gene, CDR1 is SGHVS and CDR2 is FQNEAQ. Trimming removed 5 bases from V and 2 bases from J, with 7 bases in between. The CDR3 length is 13 residues. The CDR3 nucleotides read TGTGCCAGCAGCCACAGGACTGGAAACACCATATATTTT. The encoded protein is CASSHRTGNTIYF.

V and J are TRBV6-5 and TRBJ1-2; 9 nucleotides match TRBD1. Germline V gives CDR1 MNHEY, CDR2 SVGAGI. Trimming removed 6 bases from V and 6 bases from J; junction bases left unmatched: 5. The CDR3 consists of 13 residues. CDR3 nucleotides: TGTGCCAGCAGCCCAACAGGGGGCGATGGCTACACCTTC. As protein: CASSPTGGDGYTF.

This clone was seen only once. This chain uses TRBV18 with TRBJ2-7, with D maybe TRBD2 (6 bases). Germline values: CDR1 KGHSH, CDR2 LQKENI. V was clipped by 3 bases and J by 3 bases, with 15 bases between them. This CDR3 region has 15 residues. CDR3 sequence (DNA): TGTGCCAGCTCACCCCGGGACTCCCCCCACTACGAGCAGTACTTC. It translates to CASSPRDSPHYEQYF.

This clone is a singleton in its sample. The chain joins TRBV11-2 to TRBJ1-1; 10 nucleotides agree with TRBD1. The CDR3 covers 18 residues. From germline, CDR1 is SGHAT and CDR2 FQNNGV. Losses at the gene ends were 3 bases for V and 1 base for J; bases not matched to a gene: 11. The CDR3 DNA is TGTGCCAGCAGCTTCATCGACAGGGGGCGATTGGGGAACACTGAAGCTTTCTTT. The encoded protein is CASSFIDRGRLGNTEAFF.